This entry features one T cell receptor beta chain sequence. Its specificity is unknown. These data originate in a study of a mutant IDH1 vaccine in newly diagnosed glioma. Study conclusions and caveats: Induction of immune responses by the vaccine occurred in about 95% of patients. Pseudoprogression showed no apparent link to changes in top peripheral T cell clonotypes.

The assay was immunoSEQ multiplex PCR, and TCRdb's table has in-frame clones only and misses some. Counted here are more than 20,000 clones, 82% occurring once; the ten biggest clones make up roughly an eighth. Described time point: week 23, last vaccination. In the vaccine, a single dose held 300 ug of the mutant IDH1 20-mer peptide, along with topical imiquimod. The CDR3 sequence is 15 residues long. CDR1 and CDR2 from the germline V gene are SGHDT and YYEEEE. Between the trimmed V and J ends, which lost 4 bases and 7 bases, there was a span of 18 bases. The clonotype comes from a man aged 25 to 40 with glioma. V gene TRBV5-6 combines with J gene TRBJ2-1; a possible D gene is TRBD2 (6 bases). The starting material was PBMCs, obtained from a glioma patient whose treatment included an IDH1 peptide vaccine. CDR3 amino acids: CASSHHLLAGNEQFF. In DNA, the CDR3 is TGTGCCAGCAGCCACCATCTACTAGCTGGAAATGAGCAGTTCTTC.